This is a list of T cell receptor beta chains from one sample in a study of blood T cell repertoires in COVID-19. Produced via immunoSEQ multiplex PCR; TCRdb's table is partial and in-frame only. Among about 210,000 clones, 81% were seen once, and the ten largest hold more than 8.5%. Sample: PBMCs or T cells enriched from blood (not recorded which). All receptors come from a woman in her fifties or sixties with acute COVID-19. Each CDR3 is given with its conserved first and last residue. Each record gives: CDR3 protein, CDR3 DNA, J gene, clone size, D gene, V gene. The D gene is left open where the match is weak. Rows may omit the clone size; those that give it use once, few, many or a size class.

CDR3: CASGSGRVVGGSYNEQFF; DNA: TGTGCTAGTGGTTCGGGGAGGGTCGTCGGGGGCTCCTACAATGAGCAGTTCTTC; J: TRBJ2-1; size: NA; D: TRBD2; V: TRBV12-5
CDR3: CASSTQALTYEQYF; DNA: TGTGCCAGCAGCACCCAGGCCCTAACCTACGAGCAGTACTTC; J: TRBJ2-7; size: NA; D: NA; V: TRBV2
CDR3: CASSPRETGNEKLFF; DNA: TGTGCCAGCTCACCACGCGAGACAGGGAACGAAAAACTGTTTTTT; J: TRBJ1-4; size: NA; D: TRBD1; V: TRBV18
CDR3: CASTVPPGGKLFF; DNA: TGTGCCAGCACCGTTCCCCCGGGGGGAAAACTGTTTTTT; J: TRBJ1-4; size: NA; D: NA; V: TRBV28
CDR3: CASSVRRQGWYGYTF; DNA: TGTGCCAGCAGCGTGCGACGACAGGGTTGGTATGGCTACACCTTC; J: TRBJ1-2; size: NA; D: TRBD1; V: TRBV9
CDR3: CASSFHPGLTAYNEQFF; DNA: TGTGCCAGCAGTTTCCACCCGGGACTCACAGCCTACAATGAGCAGTTCTTC; J: TRBJ2-1; size: NA; D: NA; V: TRBV28
CDR3: CASSLTSGQETQYF; DNA: TGCGCCAGCAGCCTAACTAGCGGACAAGAGACCCAGTACTTC; J: TRBJ2-5; size: NA; D: TRBD2; V: TRBV5-1
CDR3: CASSPSGTGGSPLHF; DNA: TGTGCCAGCAGCCCAAGTGGGACAGGGGGGTCACCCCTCCACTTT; J: TRBJ1-6; size: NA; D: TRBD1; V: TRBV6-5
CDR3: CASSPPGEREADTGELFF; DNA: TGTGCCAGCTCACCACCGGGAGAGCGGGAGGCGGACACCGGGGAGCTGTTTTTT; J: TRBJ2-2; size: few; D: TRBD2; V: TRBV18
CDR3: CAISRTESNTEAFF; DNA: TGTGCCATCAGTAGGACAGAGTCGAACACTGAAGCTTTCTTT; J: TRBJ1-1; size: NA; D: NA; V: TRBV10-3
CDR3: CASSLSAGLNYGYTF; DNA: TGCGCCAGCAGCTTATCGGCAGGGCTTAACTATGGCTACACCTTC; J: TRBJ1-2; size: NA; D: NA; V: TRBV5-1
CDR3: CASIPAGWTASYGYTF; DNA: TGTGCCAGCATCCCCGCCGGTTGGACAGCAAGCTATGGCTACACCTTC; J: TRBJ1-2; size: NA; D: NA; V: TRBV28
CDR3: CASSEGAGGFTDTQYF; DNA: TGTGCCAGCAGTGAAGGAGCGGGGGGATTCACAGATACGCAGTATTTT; J: TRBJ2-3; size: NA; D: TRBD2; V: TRBV6-1
CDR3: CASSFPAGQVTEAFF; DNA: TGTGCCAGCAGTTTCCCCGCAGGTCAGGTGACTGAAGCTTTCTTT; J: TRBJ1-1; size: NA; D: NA; V: TRBV28
CDR3: CASSLGSDFFTGNTIYF; DNA: TGTGCCAGCAGCTTAGGGTCGGACTTTTTCACTGGAAACACCATATATTTT; J: TRBJ1-3; size: few; D: NA; V: TRBV7-2
CDR3: CASSYDPGRYEQYF; DNA: TGTGCCAGCAGTTACGATCCAGGGCGCTACGAGCAGTACTTC; J: TRBJ2-7; size: NA; D: NA; V: TRBV6-5
CDR3: CASSFGGGGNEQFF; DNA: TGTGCCAGCAGCTTTGGGGGAGGGGGCAATGAGCAGTTCTTC; J: TRBJ2-1; size: NA; D: NA; V: TRBV7-3
CDR3: CASSPQRTGLSNQPQHF; DNA: TGTGCCAGCAGTCCCCAGCGGACAGGGTTAAGCAATCAGCCCCAGCATTTT; J: TRBJ1-5; size: NA; D: TRBD1; V: TRBV27
CDR3: CASTILGLYGYTF; DNA: TGTGCCAGCACCATCCTGGGGCTCTATGGCTACACCTTC; J: TRBJ1-2; size: NA; D: NA; V: TRBV7-2
CDR3: CASSPSLIADSYNEQFF; DNA: TGTGCCAGCTCACCTTCCCTTATAGCGGACTCCTACAATGAGCAGTTCTTC; J: TRBJ2-1; size: NA; D: NA; V: TRBV18
CDR3: CASSKSGGPTDTQYF; DNA: TGTGCCAGTAGTAAGAGTGGGGGCCCCACAGATACGCAGTATTTT; J: TRBJ2-3; size: few; D: NA; V: TRBV19
CDR3: CASSFPLGGTDYGYTF; DNA: TGTGCCAGCAGCTTTCCCCTTGGAGGGACGGACTATGGCTACACCTTC; J: TRBJ1-2; size: NA; D: NA; V: TRBV7-8
CDR3: CATSETPGLSSVSYTEAFF; DNA: TGTGCCACCAGTGAAACACCGGGACTGTCGTCGGTATCGTATACTGAAGCTTTCTTT; J: TRBJ1-1; size: NA; D: NA; V: TRBV24-1
CDR3: CASSLGRRDRGEKLFF; DNA: TGTGCCAGCAGCTTAGGACGTAGGGACAGGGGTGAAAAACTGTTTTTT; J: TRBJ1-4; size: NA; D: TRBD1; V: TRBV7-8
CDR3: CASTLRKFYIQNRGLSQPQHF; DNA: TGTGCCAGCACGTTACGAAAGTTTTATATACAAAACAGGGGGTTAAGTCAGCCCCAGCATTTT; J: TRBJ1-5; size: once; D: TRBD1; V: TRBV28
CDR3: CASTAQGQPQHF; DNA: TGTGCCAGCACTGCACAGGGTCAGCCCCAGCATTTT; J: TRBJ1-5; size: few; D: NA; V: TRBV12-3/TRBV12-4
CDR3: CASSSLNEQFF; DNA: TGTGCCAGCAGTTCCCTCAATGAGCAGTTCTTC; J: TRBJ2-1; size: few; D: NA; V: TRBV12-3/TRBV12-4
CDR3: CASSDPGQGLYEQYF; DNA: TGTGCCAGCAGTGACCCGGGACAGGGACTCTACGAGCAGTACTTC; J: TRBJ2-7; size: NA; D: TRBD1; V: TRBV28
CDR3: CASSSGQGANYTF; DNA: TGTGCCAGCTCGTCGGGACAGGGGGCGAACTACACCTTC; J: TRBJ1-2; size: NA; D: TRBD1; V: TRBV18
CDR3: CASSQDGLAINEQFF; DNA: TGCGCCAGCAGCCAAGATGGACTAGCGATCAATGAGCAGTTCTTC; J: TRBJ2-1; size: NA; D: TRBD2; V: TRBV4-3
CDR3: CASRGTGALENIQYF; DNA: TGTGCCAGCAGGGGGACAGGGGCCCTAGAAAACATTCAGTACTTC; J: TRBJ2-4; size: NA; D: TRBD1; V: TRBV27
CDR3: CASSEFYRGRFPQYF; DNA: TGTGCCAGCAGTGAATTTTATAGGGGGCGCTTCCCCCAGTACTTC; J: TRBJ2-5; size: NA; D: TRBD1; V: TRBV6-1
CDR3: CANRENRYLAGANVLTF; DNA: TGTGCCAACCGGGAAAATCGTTACCTGGCTGGGGCCAACGTCCTGACTTTC; J: TRBJ2-6; size: few; D: NA; V: TRBV24-1
CDR3: CASSLGRGVNEQYF; DNA: TGTGCCAGCAGCTTAGGGAGGGGCGTAAACGAGCAGTACTTC; J: TRBJ2-7; size: NA; D: NA; V: TRBV11-3
CDR3: CASSPTGGARGYEQYF; DNA: TGTGCCAGCAGCCCCACTGGCGGGGCCCGAGGATACGAGCAGTACTTC; J: TRBJ2-7; size: NA; D: NA; V: TRBV11-2
CDR3: CASSFRGPENTGELFF; DNA: TGCGCCAGCAGCTTCAGGGGTCCCGAAAACACCGGGGAGCTGTTTTTT; J: TRBJ2-2; size: few; D: NA; V: TRBV5-1
CDR3: CASSARDRVLYEQYF; DNA: TGTGCCAGCAGCGCCCGGGACAGAGTTCTCTACGAGCAGTACTTC; J: TRBJ2-7; size: NA; D: TRBD1; V: TRBV11-2
CDR3: CASSLSGQITYEQYF; DNA: TGTGCCAGCAGCTTATCTGGCCAAATCACCTACGAGCAGTACTTC; J: TRBJ2-7; size: NA; D: NA; V: TRBV7-9